This TCR beta chain was identified during a study of CD8 T cells in Susac syndrome. Sequencing of TCR beta was undertaken in CD8+ and CD4+ T cells derived from blood. The multiple sclerosis control cohort comprised treatment-naive individuals presenting with stable or active relapsing-remitting disease. Reverse transcription of 0.5 to 1 ug RNA was carried out with random hexamers. In TCRdb, the immunoSEQ multiplex PCR reads were re-called with MiXCR into one record per CDR3 protein. The sample includes about 300,000 distinct CDR3 sequences, about nine tenths of them seen just once. The germline V gene encodes CDR1 SQVTM and CDR2 ANQGSEA. There are 14 residues in the CDR3. Trimming left V 8 bases short and J 8 bases short, with 21 bases between.

The sample taken for sequencing was CD8+ T cells from PBMCs. The chain recombines TRBV29-1 with TRBJ2-2, with D tentatively TRBD1 (7 bases). The TCR sequence derives from a human donor with multiple sclerosis. The CDR3 protein is CSILEGALTGELFF. The CDR3, as DNA: TGCAGCATTTTGGAGGGGGCCTTAACAGGGGAGCTGTTTTTT.